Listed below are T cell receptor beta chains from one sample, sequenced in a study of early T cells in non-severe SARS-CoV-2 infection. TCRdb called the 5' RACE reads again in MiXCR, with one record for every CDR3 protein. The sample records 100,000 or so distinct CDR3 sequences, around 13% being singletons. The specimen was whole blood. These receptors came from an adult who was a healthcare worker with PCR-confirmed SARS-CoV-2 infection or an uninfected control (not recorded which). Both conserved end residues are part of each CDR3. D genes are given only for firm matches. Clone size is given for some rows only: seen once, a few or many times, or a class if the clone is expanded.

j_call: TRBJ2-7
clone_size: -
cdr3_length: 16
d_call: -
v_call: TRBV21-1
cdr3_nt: TGTGCCAGCAGCCCTCATGGGACTCAAGGCTCCTACGAGCAGTACTTC
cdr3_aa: CASSPHGTQGSYEQYF

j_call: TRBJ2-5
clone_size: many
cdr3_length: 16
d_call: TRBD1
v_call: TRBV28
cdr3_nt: TGTGCCAGCAGTTCTCTTGGGACAGGGGGCGAGGCGACCCAGTACTTC
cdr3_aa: CASSSLGTGGEATQYF

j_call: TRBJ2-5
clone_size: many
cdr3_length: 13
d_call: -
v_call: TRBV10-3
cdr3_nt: TGTGCCATCACCGAGGGTGTGGGCGAGACCCAGTACTTC
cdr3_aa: CAITEGVGETQYF

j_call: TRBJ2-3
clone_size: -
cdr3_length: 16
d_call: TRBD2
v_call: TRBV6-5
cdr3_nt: TGTGCCAGCAGAGAACGGACTAGCGCCGCCCGTGATACGCAGTATTTT
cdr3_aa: CASRERTSAARDTQYF

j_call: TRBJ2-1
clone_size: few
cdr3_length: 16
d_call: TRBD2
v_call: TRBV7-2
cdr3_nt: TGTGCCAGCAGCTTAGCACTAGCGGGAGGGAGTGGTGAGCAGTTCTTC
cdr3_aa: CASSLALAGGSGEQFF

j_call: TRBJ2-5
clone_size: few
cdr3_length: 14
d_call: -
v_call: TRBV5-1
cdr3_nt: TGCGCCAGCAGCTTGCCCGGGACTGGGAAGACCCAGTACTTC
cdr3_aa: CASSLPGTGKTQYF

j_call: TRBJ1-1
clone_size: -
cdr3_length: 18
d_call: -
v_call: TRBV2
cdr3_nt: TGTGCCAGCTCAGTATGGGCGGCATCCTTCGCCCGCGGCACTGAAGCTTTCTTT
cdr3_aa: CASSVWAASFARGTEAFF

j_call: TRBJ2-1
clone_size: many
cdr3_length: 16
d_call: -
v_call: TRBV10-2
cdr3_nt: TGCGCCAGCAGTGATAGTAGGGGACCTACCTACAATGAGCAGTTCTTC
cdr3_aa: CASSDSRGPTYNEQFF

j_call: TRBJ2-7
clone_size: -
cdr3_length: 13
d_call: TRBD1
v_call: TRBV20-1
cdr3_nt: TGCAGTGCTAGTGGGGACAGCCCCTACGAGCAGTACTTC
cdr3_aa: CSASGDSPYEQYF

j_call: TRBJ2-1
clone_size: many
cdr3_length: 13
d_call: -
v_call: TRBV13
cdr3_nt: TGTGCCAGCAGCTTAGACTCCCAAGGGGTGCTGTTCTTC
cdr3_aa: CASSLDSQGVLFF

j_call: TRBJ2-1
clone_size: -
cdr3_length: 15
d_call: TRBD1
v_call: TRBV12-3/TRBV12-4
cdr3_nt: TGTGCCAGCAGTTTAGCGAGGACAGGGCGAGGTGAGCAGTTCTTC
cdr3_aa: CASSLARTGRGEQFF

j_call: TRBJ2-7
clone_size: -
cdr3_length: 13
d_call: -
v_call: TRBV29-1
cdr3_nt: TGCAGCGTTGGCGGGATGAGGCTATACGAGCAGTACTTC
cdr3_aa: CSVGGMRLYEQYF

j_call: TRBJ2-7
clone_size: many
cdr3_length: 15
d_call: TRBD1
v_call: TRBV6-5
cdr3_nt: TGTGCCAGCAAAATCAGGACAGGGGTTTCCTACGAGCAGTACTTC
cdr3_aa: CASKIRTGVSYEQYF

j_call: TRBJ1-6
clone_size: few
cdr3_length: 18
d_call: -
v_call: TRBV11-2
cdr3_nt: TGTGCCAGCAGCTTTAGTCCTCCGTCAGTTCAGGGGCAATCACCCCTCCACTTT
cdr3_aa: CASSFSPPSVQGQSPLHF

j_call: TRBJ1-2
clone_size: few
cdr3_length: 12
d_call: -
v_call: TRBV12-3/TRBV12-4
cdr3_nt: TGTGCCAGCAGTCAACAGTCCTATGGCTACACCTTC
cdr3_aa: CASSQQSYGYTF

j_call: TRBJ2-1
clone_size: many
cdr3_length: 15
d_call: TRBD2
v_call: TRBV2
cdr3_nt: TGTGCCAGCGTGGTTCCGCTAGCGGGTGACAATGAGCAGTTCTTC
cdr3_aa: CASVVPLAGDNEQFF

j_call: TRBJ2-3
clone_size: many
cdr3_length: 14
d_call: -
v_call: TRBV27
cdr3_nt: TGTGCCAGGACTATAAGCGGGTGCACAGATACGCAGTATTTT
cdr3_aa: CARTISGCTDTQYF

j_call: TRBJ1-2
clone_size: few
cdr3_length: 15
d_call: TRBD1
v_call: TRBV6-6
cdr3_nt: TGTGCCAGCAGTTACGGGACAGTGAGGCACTATGGCTACACCTTC
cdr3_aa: CASSYGTVRHYGYTF

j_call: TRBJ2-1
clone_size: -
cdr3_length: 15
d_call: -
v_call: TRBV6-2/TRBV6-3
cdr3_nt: TGTGCCAGCAGAGAGACTAGTGAGCTTTACAATGAGCAGTTCTTC
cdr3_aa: CASRETSELYNEQFF

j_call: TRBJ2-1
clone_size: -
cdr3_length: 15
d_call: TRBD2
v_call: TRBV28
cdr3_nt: TGTGCCAGCAGCAAAACTAGCGGGGCTTACAATGAGCAGTTCTTC
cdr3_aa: CASSKTSGAYNEQFF

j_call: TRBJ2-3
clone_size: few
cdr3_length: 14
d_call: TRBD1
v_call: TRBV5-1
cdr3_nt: TGCGCCAGCAGCATGGGACAGGGCACAGATACGCAGTATTTT
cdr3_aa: CASSMGQGTDTQYF

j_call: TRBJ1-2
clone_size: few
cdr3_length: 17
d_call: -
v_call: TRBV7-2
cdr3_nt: TGTGCCAGCAGCTTAAACTCAGTGGGTGCGGGGGATCATGGCTACACCTTC
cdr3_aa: CASSLNSVGAGDHGYTF

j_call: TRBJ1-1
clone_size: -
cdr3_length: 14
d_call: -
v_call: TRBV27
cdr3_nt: TGTGCCAGCAGTCGGGGGGGCTCATTGACTGAAGCTTTCTTT
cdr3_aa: CASSRGGSLTEAFF

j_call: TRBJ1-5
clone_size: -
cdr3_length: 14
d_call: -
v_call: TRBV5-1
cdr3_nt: TGCGCCAGCAGCTTGGAGGTAGGGAATCAGCCCCAGCATTTT
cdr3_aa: CASSLEVGNQPQHF

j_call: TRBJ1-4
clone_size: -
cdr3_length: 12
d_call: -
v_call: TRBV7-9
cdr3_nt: TGTGCCAGTAGAGGGTTGAATGAAAAACTGTTTTTT
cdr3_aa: CASRGLNEKLFF

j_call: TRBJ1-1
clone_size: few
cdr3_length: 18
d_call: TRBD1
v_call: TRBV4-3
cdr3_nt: TGCGCCAGCAGCCAAGATCCGGTGGGACAGGTGATGAACACTGAAGCTTTCTTT
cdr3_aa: CASSQDPVGQVMNTEAFF

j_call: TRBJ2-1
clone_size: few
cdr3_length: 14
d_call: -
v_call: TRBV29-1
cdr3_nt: TGCAGCGTTGGTCGGGCAGGACACTTCAATGAGCAGTTCTTC
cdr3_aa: CSVGRAGHFNEQFF

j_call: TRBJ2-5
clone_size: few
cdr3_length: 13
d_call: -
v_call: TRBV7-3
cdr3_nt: TGTGCCAGCAGCTTAAGAGATAGGGGACATAAGTACTTC
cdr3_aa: CASSLRDRGHKYF

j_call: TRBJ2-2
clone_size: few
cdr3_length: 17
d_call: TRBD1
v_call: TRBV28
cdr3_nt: TGTGCCAGCACCCCCTCTCCGGGACAGGGATTAACCGGGGAGCTGTTTTTT
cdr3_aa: CASTPSPGQGLTGELFF

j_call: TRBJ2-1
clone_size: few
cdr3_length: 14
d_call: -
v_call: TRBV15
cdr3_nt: TGTGCCACCCGATCTTATGCTTCCGACAATGAGCAGTTCTTC
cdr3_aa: CATRSYASDNEQFF

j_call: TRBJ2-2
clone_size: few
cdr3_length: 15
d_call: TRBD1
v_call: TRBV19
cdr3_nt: TGTGCCAGTAGTATGTACAGGGGGCAGAACGGGGAGCTGTTTTTT
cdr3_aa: CASSMYRGQNGELFF

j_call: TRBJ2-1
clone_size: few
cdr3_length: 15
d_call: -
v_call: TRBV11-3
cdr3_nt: TGTGCCAGCAGCTTAGGGTTTTCCTTCTACAATGAGCAGTTCTTC
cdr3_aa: CASSLGFSFYNEQFF

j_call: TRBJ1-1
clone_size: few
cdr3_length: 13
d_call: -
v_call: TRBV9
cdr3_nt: TGTGCCAGCAGCGTACACCTGAACACTGAAGCTTTCTTT
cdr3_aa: CASSVHLNTEAFF

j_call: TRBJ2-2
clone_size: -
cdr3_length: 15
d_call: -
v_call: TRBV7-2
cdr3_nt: TGTGCCAGCAGCCCGGGGGTCAGCGTCACCGGGGAGCCGTTTTTT
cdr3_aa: CASSPGVSVTGEPFF

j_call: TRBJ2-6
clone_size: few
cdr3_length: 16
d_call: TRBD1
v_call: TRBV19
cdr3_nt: TGTGCCACCTCGAGACAGGGAACTACTGGGGCCAACGTCCTGACTTTC
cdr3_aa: CATSRQGTTGANVLTF

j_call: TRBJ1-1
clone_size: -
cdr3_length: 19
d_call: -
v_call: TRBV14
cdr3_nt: TGTGCCAGCAGCCAAGATCTATCGGTGGGCACGGCCATGAACACTGAAGCTTTCTTT
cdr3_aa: CASSQDLSVGTAMNTEAFF

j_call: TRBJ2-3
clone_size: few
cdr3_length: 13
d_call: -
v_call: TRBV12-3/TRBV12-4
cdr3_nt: TGTGCCAGCAGGGGTGGGTGGACAGATACGCAGTATTTT
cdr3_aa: CASRGGWTDTQYF

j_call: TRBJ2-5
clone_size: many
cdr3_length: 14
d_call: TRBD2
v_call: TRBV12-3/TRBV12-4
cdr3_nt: TGTGCCAGCAGTTTTAGCGGGAGTATAGAGACCCAGTACTTC
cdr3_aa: CASSFSGSIETQYF

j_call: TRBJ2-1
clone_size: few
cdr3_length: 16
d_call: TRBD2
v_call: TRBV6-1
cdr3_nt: TGTGCCAGCTCGGTACTAGCGGAACACTCCTACAATGAGCAGTTCTTC
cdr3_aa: CASSVLAEHSYNEQFF

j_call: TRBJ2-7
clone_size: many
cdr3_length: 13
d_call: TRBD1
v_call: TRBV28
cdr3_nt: TGTGCCAGCAGTTCGGGACAGAGCTACGAGCAGTACTTC
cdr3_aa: CASSSGQSYEQYF

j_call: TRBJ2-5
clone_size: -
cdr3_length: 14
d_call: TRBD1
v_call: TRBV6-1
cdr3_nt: TGTGCCAGCAACAAGGACAGGCGCTATGAGACCCAGTACTTC
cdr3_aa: CASNKDRRYETQYF